The 14 T cell receptor beta chains below all came from one sample that was sequenced in a study of immune heterogeneity within non-small cell lung tumors. Template came from bulk tumor genomic DNA, at approximately 640 ng per sample. Surgery yielded several widely spaced biopsies per primary tumor. Curative surgical treatment was performed in patients who had newly diagnosed, untreated non-small cell lung cancer. TCR beta CDR3 was amplified by multiplex PCR, first round roughly 10 cycles, 32 V and 13 J primers. Each CDR3 protein gets one entry after TCRdb re-called the multiplex PCR reads with MiXCR. The sample yields fewer than 12,000 distinct CDR3 sequences, roughly 26% seen once. The sequenced sample consisted of lung tumor tissue. These receptors were taken from a man in his fifties with non-small cell lung cancer.

This clonotype has a count of ten or more. V is TRBV5-1 and J is TRBJ1-4, with a weak D call TRBD1 (6 bases). This CDR3 contains 15 residues. The V gene's germline CDR1 is SGHRS and CDR2 YFSETQ. V was clipped by 4 bases and J by 5 bases, with 15 bases between them. CDR3 sequence (DNA): TGCGCCAGCAGCCCCCTGGCAGGGGTGAATGAAAAACTGTTTTTT. It is translated as CASSPLAGVNEKLFF.

Remarks on this clonotype: Being one base from a much bigger clone, this may be a read error. The chain combines TRBV12-3 or TRBV12-4 with TRBJ1-2; a weak D match, TRBD1 (6 bases). V lost 6 bases to trimming and J lost 5 bases, with 19 bases between them. This CDR3 spans 15 amino acids. CDR3 nucleotides: TGTGCCAGCAGCCTCGGACAGTCGGAGTGTTATGGCTACACCTTC. Protein: CASSLGQSECYGYTF.

This clonotype is labeled as medium-sized (0.01 to 0.1%). The chain has TRBV20-1 and TRBJ1-2, with 7 bases identical to TRBD1. The V segment lost 5 bases and the J segment 3 bases; nucleotides outside the gene matches: 9. The CDR3 runs to 14 residues. Germline CDR1 is DFQATT and CDR2 is SNEGSKA (reference sequence). Here the CDR3 DNA reads TGCAGTGCTCCTAAACGAGACAGGGACTATGGCTACACCTTC. Translating it yields CSAPKRDRDYGYTF.

Judged by abundance, this clonotype is medium-sized. The chain links TRBV3-1 to TRBJ1-2; D is uncertain. Deletions cut 1 base from V and 3 bases from J, with 9 bases between. CDR3 length equals 14 residues. The germline V gene encodes CDR1 LGHDT and CDR2 YNNKEL (reference sequence). The CDR3 coding sequence is TGTGCCAGCAGCCAAGGGGTGGAGTACTATGGCTACACCTTC. It specifies CASSQGVEYYGYTF.

With regard to this clonotype: A much larger clone lies a single base off, so this may be a read error. This rearrangement joins TRBV6-1 to TRBJ1-5; the match to TRBD1 covers 7 bases. CDR1 and CDR2 from the germline V gene are MNHNS and SASEGT. The CDR3 loop spans 17 amino acids. The CDR3 coding sequence is TGTGCCAGCAGTGAAGCGGATAGAGGGGGCGGCAATCAGCTCCAGCATTTT. It codes for CASSEADRGGGNQLQHF.

This clonotype was counted only a few times. The chain employs TRBV7-3 and TRBJ2-2; the D is unclear. The CDR3 contains 15 residues. Trimming left V 1 base short and J 1 base short, with 7 bases between. Germline CDR1 is SGHTA and CDR2 is FQGTGA. CDR3 sequence: CASSLMGGNTGELFF. DNA of the CDR3: TGTGCCAGCAGCTTAATGGGTGGGAACACCGGGGAGCTGTTTTTT.

This clonotype has at least ten counts. The V gene is TRBV11-2, the J gene TRBJ2-1, with 11 bases matching TRBD2. Germline CDR1 SGHAT, CDR2 FQNNGV. The V gene end was trimmed by 5 bases and the J gene end by 7 bases; junction bases not matched to a gene: 7. The CDR3 is made up of 15 amino acids. CDR3 amino acids: CASSQTSGAGNEQFF. The CDR3 DNA follows: TGTGCCAGCAGCCAGACTAGCGGGGCGGGAAATGAGCAGTTCTTC.

For this clonotype: A much larger clonotype is one base distant, so this may be a read error. The rearrangement joins TRBV20-1 to TRBJ1-3; the D gene is possibly TRBD1 (5 bases). This CDR3 contains 13 residues. Germline assignment: CDR1 DFQATT and CDR2 SNEGSKA (reference sequence). CDR3 amino acids: CSASEGFTNTVYF. CDR3 in DNA: TGCAGTGCTAGTGAGGGGTTTACAAACACCGTATATTTT.

Notes on this clonotype: A single base separates this from a much larger clone, so it may be a read error. V is TRBV28 and J is TRBJ1-5; 7 bases match TRBD1. The CDR3 has 15 residues. The germline gives CDR1 MDHEN, CDR2 SYDVKM. CDR3 sequence: CANSYGQVSNQPQHF. The CDR3 coding sequence is TGTGCCAACAGTTATGGACAGGTCAGCAATCAGCCCCAGCATTTT.

In its sample, this clonotype ranks as medium-sized. The J gene is TRBJ2-1, the V gene TRBV7-3; 9 nucleotides agree with TRBD1. Germline CDR1 reads SGHTA; CDR2 reads FQGTGA. The CDR3 runs to 14 residues. V dropped 6 bases and J dropped 9; count of bases not matched to a gene: 9. CDR3 sequence (DNA): TGTGCCAGCAGTATACAGGGGGCTGGGAGTGAGCAGTTCTTC. The encoded protein is CASSIQGAGSEQFF.

This clonotype was seen more than once but under ten times. V usage is TRBV5-1 and J usage is TRBJ2-3; 8 positions agree with TRBD2. This CDR3 has 15 amino acids. Unmatched junction bases numbered 7, after V lost 4 bases and J lost 3 bases. From germline, CDR1 is SGHRS and CDR2 YFSETQ. The CDR3 sequence is CASSRTSGGTDTQYF. The DNA of the CDR3 is TGCGCCAGCAGCCGAACTAGCGGAGGGACAGATACGCAGTATTTT. Looking up the rest from reference TRBV5-1 and TRBJ2-3 gives the full variable domain: KAGVTQTPRYLIKTRGQQVTLSCSPISGHRSVSWYQQTPGQGLQFLFEYFSETQRNKGNFPGRFSGRQFSNSRSEMNVSTLELGDSALYLCASSRTSGGTDTQYFGPGTRLTVL.

With respect to this clonotype: This may come from a read error, since a much larger clone is one base off. This rearrangement joins TRBV2 to TRBJ1-1; no clear D. Trimming cost V 8 bases and J 1 base, with 11 bases left between them. CDR3 length: 13 residues. Germline V CDR1 and CDR2: SNHLY, FYNNEI. The CDR3 region is CASAEQWNTEAFF. The CDR3 DNA sequence: TGTGCCAGCGCGGAACAGTGGAACACTGAAGCTTTCTTT.

The chain combines TRBV4-2 with TRBJ2-1; a possible D gene is TRBD2 (5 bases). Germline-derived CDR1 and CDR2 are LGHNA and YNFKEQ. The CDR3 length is 16 residues. Trimming stripped 1 base from V and 8 bases from J, with 18 bases between. CDR3: CASSQGASGLYDEQFF. CDR3 DNA sequence: TGTGCCAGCAGCCAAGGTGCCAGCGGATTATACGATGAGCAGTTCTTC.

Remarks on this clonotype: This may stem from a read error, because a much larger clone lies one nucleotide away. V and J are TRBV5-1 and TRBJ1-2; D call uncertain. The CDR3 consists of 12 residues. The ends were cut back, 4 bases at V and 8 bases at J, with 12 bases in the middle. Germline-derived CDR1 and CDR2 are SGHRS and YFSETQ. The CDR3 DNA sequence: TGCGCCAGCAGCGGATACACAGAGGGCTACACCTTC. Translating gives CASSGYTEGYTF.